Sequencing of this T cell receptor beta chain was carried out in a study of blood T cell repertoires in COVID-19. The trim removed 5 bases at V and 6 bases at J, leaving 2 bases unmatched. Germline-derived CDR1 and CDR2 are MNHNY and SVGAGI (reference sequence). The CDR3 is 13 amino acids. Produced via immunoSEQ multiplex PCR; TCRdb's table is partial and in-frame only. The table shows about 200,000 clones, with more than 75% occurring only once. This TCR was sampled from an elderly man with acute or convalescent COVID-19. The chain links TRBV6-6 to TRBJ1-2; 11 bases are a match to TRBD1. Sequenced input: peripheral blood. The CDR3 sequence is CASSPGQGDGYTF. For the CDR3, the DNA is TGTGCCAGCAGTCCGGGACAGGGGGATGGCTACACCTTC.